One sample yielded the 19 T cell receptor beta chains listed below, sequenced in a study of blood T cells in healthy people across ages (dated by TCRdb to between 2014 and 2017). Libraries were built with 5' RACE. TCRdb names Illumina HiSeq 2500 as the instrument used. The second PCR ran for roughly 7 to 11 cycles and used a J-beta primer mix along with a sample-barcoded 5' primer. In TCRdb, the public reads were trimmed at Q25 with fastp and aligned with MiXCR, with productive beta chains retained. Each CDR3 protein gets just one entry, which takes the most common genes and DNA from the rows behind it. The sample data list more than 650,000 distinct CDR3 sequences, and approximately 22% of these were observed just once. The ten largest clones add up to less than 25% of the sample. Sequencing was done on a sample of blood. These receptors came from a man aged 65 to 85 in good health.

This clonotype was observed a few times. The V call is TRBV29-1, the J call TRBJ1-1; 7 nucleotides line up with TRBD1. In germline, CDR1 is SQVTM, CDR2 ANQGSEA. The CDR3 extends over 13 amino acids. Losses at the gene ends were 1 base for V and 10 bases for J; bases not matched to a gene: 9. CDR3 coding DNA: TGCAGCGTTGAAGGCGCGACAGGGACGGTAGCTTTCTTT. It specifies CSVEGATGTVAFF.

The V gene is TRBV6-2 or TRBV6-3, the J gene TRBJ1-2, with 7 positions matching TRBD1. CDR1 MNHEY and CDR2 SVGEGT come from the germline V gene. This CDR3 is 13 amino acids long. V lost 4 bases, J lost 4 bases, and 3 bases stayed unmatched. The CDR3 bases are TGTGCCAGCAGTTCGACAGGGAGCTATGGCTACACCTTC. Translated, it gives CASSSTGSYGYTF.

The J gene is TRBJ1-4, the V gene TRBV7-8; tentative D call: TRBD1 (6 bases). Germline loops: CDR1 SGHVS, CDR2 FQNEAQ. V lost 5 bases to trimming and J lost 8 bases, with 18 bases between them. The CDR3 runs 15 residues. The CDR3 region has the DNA TGTGCCAGCAGCCCAGAGCGGGGGCGACAGGAAAAACTGTTTTTT. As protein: CASSPERGRQEKLFF.

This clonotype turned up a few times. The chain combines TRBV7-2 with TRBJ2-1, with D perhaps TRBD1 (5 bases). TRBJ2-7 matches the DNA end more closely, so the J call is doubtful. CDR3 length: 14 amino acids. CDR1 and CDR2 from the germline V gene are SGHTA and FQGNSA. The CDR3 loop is CASSLLPGTYEQYV. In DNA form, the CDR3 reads TGTGCCAGCAGCTTACTACCAGGGACCTACGAGCAGTACGTC.

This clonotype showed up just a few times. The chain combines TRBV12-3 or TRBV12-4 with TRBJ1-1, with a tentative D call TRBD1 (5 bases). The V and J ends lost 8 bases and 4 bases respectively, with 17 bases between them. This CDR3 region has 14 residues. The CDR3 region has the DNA TGTGCCAGCGCGAACGGGGCACGTGGCACTGAAGCTTTCTTT. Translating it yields CASANGARGTEAFF.

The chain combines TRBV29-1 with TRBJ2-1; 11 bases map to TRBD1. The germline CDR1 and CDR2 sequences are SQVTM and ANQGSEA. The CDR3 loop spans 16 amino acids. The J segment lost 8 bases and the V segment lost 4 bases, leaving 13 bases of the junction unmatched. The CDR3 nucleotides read TGCAGCGTTGGGGGGTCCACGGGACAGGGGGTGGATGAGCAGTTCTTC. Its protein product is CSVGGSTGQGVDEQFF.

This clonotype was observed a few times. The CDR3: CASSITQGTDTQYF. CDR3 DNA sequence: TGTGCCAGCAGCATTACCCAGGGGACAGATACGCAGTATTTT. The rearrangement uses TRBV6-4 and TRBJ2-3; tentative D call: TRBD1 (6 bases). CDR1 and CDR2 from the germline V gene are MRHNA and SNTAGT. The CDR3 length is 14 residues. Trimming pared 6 bases from V and 3 bases from J, leaving 13 bases between.

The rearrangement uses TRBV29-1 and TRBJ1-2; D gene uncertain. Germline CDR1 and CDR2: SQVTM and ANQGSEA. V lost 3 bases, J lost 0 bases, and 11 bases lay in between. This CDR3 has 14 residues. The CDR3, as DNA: TGCAGCGTTGAGGCAGAGCCTGCTAACTATGGCTACACCTTC. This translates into CSVEAEPANYGYTF.

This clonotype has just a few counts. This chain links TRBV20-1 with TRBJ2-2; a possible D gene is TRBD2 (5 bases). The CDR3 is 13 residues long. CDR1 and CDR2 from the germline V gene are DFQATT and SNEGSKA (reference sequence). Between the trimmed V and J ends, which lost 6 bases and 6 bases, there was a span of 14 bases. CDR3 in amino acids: CSARGKKPGELFF. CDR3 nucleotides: TGCAGTGCCCGGGGTAAAAAGCCCGGGGAGCTGTTTTTT.

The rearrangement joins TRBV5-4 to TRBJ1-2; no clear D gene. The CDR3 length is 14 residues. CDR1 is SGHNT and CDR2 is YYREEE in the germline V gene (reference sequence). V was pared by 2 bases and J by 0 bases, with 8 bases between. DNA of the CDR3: TGTGCCAGCAGCTTACCGCCGACTAACTATGGCTACACCTTC. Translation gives CASSLPPTNYGYTF.

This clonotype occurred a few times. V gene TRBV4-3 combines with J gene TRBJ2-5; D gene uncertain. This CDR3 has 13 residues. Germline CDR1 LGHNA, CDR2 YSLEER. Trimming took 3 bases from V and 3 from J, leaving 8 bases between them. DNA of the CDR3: TGCGCCAGCAGCCATGGATTCAAAGAGACCCAGTACTTC. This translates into CASSHGFKETQYF.

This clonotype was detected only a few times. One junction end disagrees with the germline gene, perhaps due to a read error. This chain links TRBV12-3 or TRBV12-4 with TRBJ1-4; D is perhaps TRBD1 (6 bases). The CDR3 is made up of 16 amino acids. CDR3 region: CASNLVGGVGGEKLFF. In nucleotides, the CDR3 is TGTGCCAGCAATTTAGTGGGGGGCGTCGGGGGGGAAAAACTGTTTTTT.

The DNA for the CDR3 is TGTGCCAGCAGCTTGACGGTTGTGCTAGGACAGGTGGAGTACGAGCAGTACGTC. Translating it yields CASSLTVVLGQVEYEQYV. This sequence joins TRBV5-8 and TRBJ2-5; TRBD1 matches 7 bases. The J call could be wrong; TRBJ2-7 is a better fit for the DNA end. Germline V gives CDR1 SGHTS, CDR2 YDEGEE. CDR3 length equals 18 residues.

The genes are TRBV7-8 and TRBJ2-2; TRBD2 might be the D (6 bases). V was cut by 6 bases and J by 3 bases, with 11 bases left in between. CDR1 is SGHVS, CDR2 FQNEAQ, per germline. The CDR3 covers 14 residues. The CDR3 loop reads CASRQDYYTGELFF. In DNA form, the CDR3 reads TGTGCCAGCAGGCAGGACTACTACACCGGGGAGCTGTTTTTT.

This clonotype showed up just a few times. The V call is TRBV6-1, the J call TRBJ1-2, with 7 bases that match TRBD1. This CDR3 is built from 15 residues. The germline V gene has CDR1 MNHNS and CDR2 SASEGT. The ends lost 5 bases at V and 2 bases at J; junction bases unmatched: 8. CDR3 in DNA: TGTGCCAGCAGTCTTACCGGGACAGCAAACTATGGCTACACCTTC. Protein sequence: CASSLTGTANYGYTF.

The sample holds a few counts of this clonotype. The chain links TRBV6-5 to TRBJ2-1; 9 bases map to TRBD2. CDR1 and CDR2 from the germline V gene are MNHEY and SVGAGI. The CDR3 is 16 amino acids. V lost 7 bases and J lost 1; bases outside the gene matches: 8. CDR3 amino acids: CASKGGGAVSYNEQFF. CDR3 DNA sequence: TGTGCCAGCAAGGGCGGGGGGGCCGTATCCTACAATGAGCAGTTCTTC.

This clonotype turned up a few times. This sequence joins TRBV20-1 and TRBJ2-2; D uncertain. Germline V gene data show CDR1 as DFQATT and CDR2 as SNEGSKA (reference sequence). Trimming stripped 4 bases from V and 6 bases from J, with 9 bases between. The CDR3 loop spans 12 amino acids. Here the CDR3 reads CSAKVWAGELFF. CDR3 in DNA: TGCAGTGCTAAAGTTTGGGCCGGGGAGCTGTTTTTT.

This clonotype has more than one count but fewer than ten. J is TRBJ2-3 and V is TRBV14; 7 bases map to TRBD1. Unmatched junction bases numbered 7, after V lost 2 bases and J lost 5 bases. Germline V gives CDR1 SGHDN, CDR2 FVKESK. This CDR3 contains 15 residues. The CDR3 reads CASSQQMTGIDTQYF. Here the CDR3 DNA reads TGTGCCAGCAGCCAACAGATGACAGGGATAGATACGCAGTATTTT.

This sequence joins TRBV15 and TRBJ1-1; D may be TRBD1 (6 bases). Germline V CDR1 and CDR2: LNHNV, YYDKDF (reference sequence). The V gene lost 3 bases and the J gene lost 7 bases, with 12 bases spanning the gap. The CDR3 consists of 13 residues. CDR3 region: CATSRQQGYEAFF. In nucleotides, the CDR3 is TGTGCCACCAGCAGGCAACAGGGCTATGAAGCTTTCTTT.